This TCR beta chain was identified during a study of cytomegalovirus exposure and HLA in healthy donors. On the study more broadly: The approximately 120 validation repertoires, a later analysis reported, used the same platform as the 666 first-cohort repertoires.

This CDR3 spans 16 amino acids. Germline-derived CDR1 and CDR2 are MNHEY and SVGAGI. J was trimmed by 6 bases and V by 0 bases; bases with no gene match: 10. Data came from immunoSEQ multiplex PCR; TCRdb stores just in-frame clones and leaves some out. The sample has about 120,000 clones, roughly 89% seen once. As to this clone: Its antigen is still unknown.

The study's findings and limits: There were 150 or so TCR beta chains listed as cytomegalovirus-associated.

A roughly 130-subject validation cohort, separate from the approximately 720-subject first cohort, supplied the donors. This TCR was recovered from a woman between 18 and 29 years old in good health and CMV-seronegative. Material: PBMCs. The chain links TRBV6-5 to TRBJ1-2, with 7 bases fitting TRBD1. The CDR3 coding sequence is TGTGCCAGCAGTTACTCGTTCGTGGGACAGTTTCATGGCTACACCTTC. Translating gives CASSYSFVGQFHGYTF.